One and the same sample provided the 23 T cell receptor beta chains below, sequenced in a study of identical twins. TCRdb recomputed calls from the 5' RACE reads with MiXCR, one row per CDR3 protein. The data show hundreds of thousands of distinct CDR3 sequences, 8.6% seen once. This sample also belongs to another study, concerning yellow fever vaccine responses in identical twins.

Input material: PBMCs. These receptors all stem from a young woman in good health.

V usage is TRBV4-3 and J usage is TRBJ2-1; 11 nucleotides match TRBD1. The ends lost 0 bases at V and 6 bases at J; junction bases unmatched: 7. CDR1 is LGHNA, CDR2 YSLEER, per germline. The CDR3 is made up of 17 amino acids. As DNA, the CDR3 is TGCGCCAGCAGCCAAGATTTTTTTGGGACAGGGGGCAATGAGCAGTTCTTC. Its protein is CASSQDFFGTGGNEQFF.

This chain uses TRBV20-1 with TRBJ2-5; no firm D call. This CDR3 has 13 residues. The V gene's germline CDR1 is DFQATT and CDR2 SNEGSKA (reference sequence). Trimming shortened V by 3 bases and J by 1 base, and 9 bases separated the two germline ends. The CDR3 loop reads CSARLWSQETQYF. The DNA of the CDR3 is TGCAGTGCTAGGCTCTGGAGCCAAGAGACCCAGTACTTC.

Concerning this clonotype: A read error may produce the germline difference seen at one junction end. The chain couples TRBV7-9 to TRBJ2-3, with TRBD2 matching 8 bases. CDR1 is SEHNR and CDR2 is FQNEAQ in the germline V gene (reference sequence). The length of the CDR3 is 15 residues. In DNA, the CDR3 is TGTGCCAGCAGCCCACGGGGGGGCGGCACAAATACGCAGTATTTT. It codes for CASSPRGGGTNTQYF.

This clonotype was seen only a few times. The genes are TRBV11-1 and TRBJ1-5, with TRBD1 as a possible D gene (5 bases). V was cut by 6 bases and J by 0 bases, with 24 bases left in between. There are 19 residues in the CDR3. The V gene's germline CDR1 is SGHAT and CDR2 FQDESV (reference sequence). CDR3 DNA: TGTGCCAGCAGGATAAAACTTACAGGAATTGGAGTTAGCAATCAGCCCCAGCATTTT. It yields the protein CASRIKLTGIGVSNQPQHF.

This chain uses TRBV6-1 with TRBJ1-5; the D gene is possibly TRBD1 (6 bases). This CDR3 has 15 residues. The V and J ends lost 5 bases and 6 bases respectively, with 17 bases between them. Germline lookup yields CDR1 MNHNS and CDR2 SASEGT. For the CDR3, the DNA is TGTGCCAGCAGTCCAACAGGGAGTTCGGGTCAGCCCCAGCATTTT. Protein sequence: CASSPTGSSGQPQHF.

This clonotype was recorded a few times. The chain combines TRBV7-8 with TRBJ1-2; tentative D call: TRBD1 (6 bases). V lost 5 bases and J lost 7, with 20 bases in between. This CDR3 region has 15 residues. Germline values: CDR1 SGHVS, CDR2 FQNEAQ. The CDR3 DNA reads TGTGCCAGCAGCCTAGGGACATACGGCCCATTTGGCTACACCTTC. It specifies CASSLGTYGPFGYTF.

The CDR3 sequence is CASSLVLAGVSEQFF. CDR3 coding DNA: TGTGCCAGCAGCTTAGTCCTAGCGGGAGTCAGTGAGCAGTTCTTC. This chain joins TRBV7-8 and TRBJ2-1; 10 nucleotides line up with TRBD2. This CDR3 is built from 15 residues. CDR1 and CDR2 (germline): SGHVS, FQNEAQ. Trimming at V came to 1 base and at J to 9 bases, leaving 6 bases not matched to a gene.

This clonotype has at least ten counts. The V and J genes are TRBV4-3 and TRBJ2-3; D is unresolved. Germline CDR1 is LGHNA and CDR2 is YSLEER. The CDR3 length is 12 residues. Trimming stripped 0 bases from V and 4 bases from J, with 2 bases between. CDR3 in amino acids: CASSQESDTQYF. DNA for the CDR3: TGCGCCAGCAGCCAAGAATCAGATACGCAGTATTTT.

In its sample, this clonotype was seen a few times. J is TRBJ1-3 and V is TRBV9, with D unresolved. Germline V gene lookup returns CDR1 SGDLS and CDR2 YYNGEE. Trimming took off 3 bases at V and 0 bases at J, with 16 bases between the two ends. This CDR3 is 17 amino acids long. The chain's CDR3 is CASSEPTGSPSGNTIYF. The CDR3 region has the DNA TGTGCCAGCAGCGAACCAACGGGCAGTCCCTCTGGAAACACCATATATTTT. Full variable domain (rest looked up from reference TRBV9 and TRBJ1-3): DSGVTQTPKHLITATGQRVTLRCSPRSGDLSVYWYQQSLDQGLQFLIQYYNGEERAKGNILERFSAQQFPDLHSELNLSSLELGDSALYFCASSEPTGSPSGNTIYFGEGSWLTVV.

This clonotype occurred a few times. The chain carries TRBV4-2 and TRBJ1-1; 7 nucleotides line up with TRBD1. Trimming at V came to 4 bases and at J to 3 bases, leaving 8 bases not matched to a gene. Germline V gives CDR1 LGHNA, CDR2 YNFKEQ. This CDR3 contains 15 residues. CDR3 region: CASSPRQGTDTEAFF. The CDR3 DNA is TGTGCCAGCAGCCCACGACAGGGAACTGACACTGAAGCTTTCTTT.

This clonotype was recorded a few times. This chain joins TRBV4-3 and TRBJ2-7; 7 nucleotides line up with TRBD1. Trimming at V came to 0 bases and at J to 6 bases, leaving 11 bases not matched to a gene. Germline CDR1 and CDR2: LGHNA and YSLEER. The CDR3 is made up of 16 amino acids. CDR3: CASSQDPGTAMTEQYF. CDR3 sequence (DNA): TGCGCCAGCAGCCAAGATCCCGGGACAGCAATGACCGAGCAGTACTTC.

This clonotype was seen only a few times. The chain is built from TRBV24-1 and TRBJ2-5; 7 nucleotides align to TRBD1. J lost 4 bases, V lost 6 bases, and 7 bases had no gene match. The CDR3 extends over 14 amino acids. Germline CDR1 KGHDR, CDR2 SFDVKD. The CDR3, as DNA: TGTGCCACCAGTCAGGCTAGGGGGCCAGAGACCCAGTACTTC. Amino acids: CATSQARGPETQYF.

This clonotype was picked up many times. The chain recombines TRBV24-1 with TRBJ2-1, with D possibly TRBD2 on 6 matching bases. Deletions cut 4 bases from V and 6 bases from J, with 18 bases between. This CDR3 contains 16 residues. CDR1 KGHDR and CDR2 SFDVKD come from the germline V gene. In nucleotides, the CDR3 is TGTGCCACCAGTGACCCCCAGGGAGGAGGGTTCAATGAGCAGTTCTTC. Translating it yields CATSDPQGGGFNEQFF.

This clonotype was picked up many times. The chain carries TRBV5-1 and TRBJ2-7; perhaps TRBD1 as D (6 bases). CDR1 is SGHRS and CDR2 is YFSETQ in the germline V gene. This CDR3 is built from 14 residues. V was trimmed by 4 bases and J by 6 bases, leaving 17 bases between them. CDR3 sequence reads: CASSALQGNLEQYF. CDR3 coding DNA: TGCGCCAGCAGCGCCCTACAGGGAAATCTCGAGCAGTACTTC.

This clonotype was recorded many times. The chain carries TRBV7-9 and TRBJ2-3; D may correspond to TRBD1 or TRBD2 (5 bases each). CDR1 is SEHNR and CDR2 is FQNEAQ in the germline V gene (reference sequence). The V end lost 5 bases, the J end lost 5 bases, and 17 bases lay between the germline ends. The CDR3 runs 15 residues. This CDR3 is CASSPWSAGRDTQYF. The CDR3 region has the DNA TGTGCCAGCAGCCCATGGAGTGCAGGGAGAGATACGCAGTATTTT.

With regard to this clonotype: With a much larger clone just one base away, this may be a read error. The rearrangement uses TRBV3-1 and TRBJ2-7, with 7 bases fitting TRBD2. Germline V gene data show CDR1 as LGHDT and CDR2 as YNNKEL (reference sequence). The CDR3 contains 15 residues. The CDR3 region has the DNA TGTGCCACCAGCCAAGACTTGACTAGCACCTACGAGCAGTACTTC. Translating gives CATSQDLTSTYEQYF.

This clonotype was recorded a few times. This sequence joins TRBV5-1 and TRBJ2-3; D is perhaps TRBD2 (6 bases). From germline, CDR1 is SGHRS and CDR2 YFSETQ. V was clipped by 7 bases and J by 4 bases, with 13 bases between them. This CDR3 comprises 13 residues. CDR3 amino acids: CASGSGAPDTQYF. The CDR3 bases are TGCGCCAGCGGGTCGGGAGCCCCAGATACGCAGTATTTT.

The table lists this clonotype with a few counts. CDR3 region: CASSPDSPQPQYF. CDR3 nucleotide sequence: TGCGCCAGCAGCCCTGACTCGCCCCAGCCGCAGTATTTT. This sequence joins TRBV5-1 and TRBJ2-3; D is unresolved. The CDR3 length is 13 residues. CDR1 and CDR2 (germline): SGHRS, YFSETQ. Trimming cost V 4 bases and J 10 bases, with 16 bases left between them.

In this sample, this clonotype turned up many times. J is TRBJ1-2 and V is TRBV27; 7 bases align to TRBD1. Germline CDR1 and CDR2: MNHEY and SMNVEV (reference sequence). The CDR3 has 13 residues. V lost 3 bases and J lost 4; bases outside the gene matches: 2. The CDR3: CASSLTGTYGYTF. In DNA, the CDR3 is TGTGCCAGCAGTTTGACAGGGACCTATGGCTACACCTTC.

The rearrangement joins TRBV5-1 to TRBJ2-7, with 10 bases matching TRBD1. The germline V gene has CDR1 SGHRS and CDR2 YFSETQ. This CDR3 spans 14 amino acids. J gave up 5 bases and V 2 bases, and 4 bases lay outside the gene matches. The CDR3 region is CASSFVGQGNEQYF. In DNA form, the CDR3 reads TGCGCCAGCAGCTTCGTGGGACAGGGGAACGAGCAGTACTTC.

This clonotype has more than one count but fewer than ten. This chain joins TRBV27 and TRBJ2-3; D is undetermined. The CDR3 spans 15 residues. Per the germline V gene, CDR1 is MNHEY and CDR2 is SMNVEV (reference sequence). The V end was cut by 6 bases, the J end by 1 base, with 14 bases between. The CDR3 DNA follows: TGTGCCAGCAGATTTATGTTGGCAGGCACAGATACGCAGTATTTT. It is translated as CASRFMLAGTDTQYF.

This clonotype was seen a single time. CDR3 loop: CASTNTGTSNQPQHF. In DNA, the CDR3 is TGTGCCAGCACCAATACAGGGACAAGCAATCAGCCCCAGCATTTT. The chain links TRBV6-1 to TRBJ1-5, with a tentative D call TRBD1 (6 bases). The CDR3 consists of 15 residues. Germline V lookup: CDR1 MNHNS, CDR2 SASEGT. V shed 7 bases and J shed 1 base, with 14 bases lying between them.

This clonotype turned up a few times. The V call is TRBV12-3 or TRBV12-4, the J call TRBJ2-5; D might be TRBD2 (5 bases). The CDR3 runs to 15 residues. V gave up 1 base and J gave up 5 bases, with 14 bases separating them. The CDR3 region is CASSLEGRGGETQYF. The DNA of the CDR3 is TGTGCCAGCAGTTTAGAAGGCCGAGGCGGGGAGACCCAGTACTTC.